Below are 10 T cell receptor beta chains sequenced from a single sample in a study of graft-versus-host responses after intestinal transplantation. The table came from immunoSEQ multiplex PCR; TCRdb's copy has only in-frame clones and leaves some out. The data contain tens of thousands of clones, 75% to 95% of them seen just once; the ten biggest clones take up around 0.53%. These receptors' antigens are unknown. The material was unstimulated CD8+ T cells sorted from spleen or lymph node cells, obtained before intestinal transplant. These receptors were collected from a human donor who received an intestinal transplant.

This clone came up once. The chain couples TRBV6-5 to TRBJ1-1, with D maybe TRBD1 (5 bases). Germline-derived CDR1 and CDR2 are MNHEY and SVGAGI. V was trimmed by 2 bases and J by 6 bases, leaving 7 bases between them. The CDR3 has 12 residues. The DNA of the CDR3 is TGTGCCAGCAGTTACCTAGGGGCTGAAGCTTTCTTT. This gives the protein CASSYLGAEAFF.

The rearrangement uses TRBV9 and TRBJ2-1, with D uncertain. The ends were cut back, 2 bases at V and 8 bases at J, with 14 bases in the middle. This CDR3 contains 14 residues. Germline-derived CDR1 and CDR2 are SGDLS and YYNGEE. Here the CDR3 DNA reads TGTGCCAGCAGCGTTCGGCTAGTGGTGGATGAGCAGTTCTTC. This translates into CASSVRLVVDEQFF.

The rearrangement joins TRBV4-1 to TRBJ2-2, with 16 bases that match TRBD2. Trimming cost V 8 bases and J 4 bases; bases outside gene matches: 7. The germline V gene has CDR1 MGHRA and CDR2 YSYEKL. This CDR3 comprises 17 residues. CDR3 bases: TGCGCCAGCGTTCCGGGACTAGCGGGAGGGGCCACCGGGGAGCTGTTTTTT. Translated: CASVPGLAGGATGELFF.

The rearrangement joins TRBV5-1 to TRBJ1-1, with TRBD1 as a possible D gene (6 bases). Trimming shortened V by 4 bases and J by 0 bases, and 16 bases separated the two germline ends. In germline, CDR1 is SGHRS, CDR2 YFSETQ. The CDR3 length is 16 residues. The CDR3 region is CASSDTRQELNTEAFF. The CDR3 nucleotides are TGCGCCAGCAGCGATACGAGACAGGAATTGAACACTGAAGCTTTCTTT.

This sequence joins TRBV4-1 and TRBJ2-1, with D possibly being TRBD2 (7 bases). Germline V gene sequence: CDR1 MGHRA, CDR2 YSYEKL. Trimming shortened V by 4 bases and J by 3 bases, and 16 bases separated the two germline ends. The length of the CDR3 is 16 residues. The CDR3 region is CASSPHGGADYNEQFF. The CDR3 coding sequence is TGCGCCAGCAGCCCGCATGGGGGGGCTGACTACAATGAGCAGTTCTTC.

This chain uses TRBV19 with TRBJ2-5, with D tentatively TRBD2 (6 bases). Trimming pared 3 bases from V and 5 bases from J, leaving 13 bases between. The CDR3 covers 14 residues. Per germline, CDR1 LNHDA and CDR2 SQIVND (reference sequence). The CDR3 here is CASSILLGGETQYF. As DNA, the CDR3 is TGTGCCAGTAGTATCCTCCTAGGAGGGGAGACCCAGTACTTC.

The CDR3 here is CASSPGQFTGLNTEAFF. CDR3 bases: TGTGCCAGCAGCCCGGGACAGTTTACAGGCTTGAACACTGAAGCTTTCTTT. This chain joins TRBV5-4 and TRBJ1-1, with TRBD1 identical over 7 bases. The CDR3 totals 17 residues. Germline CDR1 reads SGHNT; CDR2 reads YYREEE (reference sequence). The trim removed 4 bases at V and 0 bases at J, leaving 12 bases unmatched.

The chain links TRBV27 to TRBJ2-5; D perhaps matches TRBD2 (5 bases). Trimming stripped 5 bases from V and 0 bases from J, with 13 bases between. The germline gives CDR1 MNHEY, CDR2 SMNVEV (reference sequence). The CDR3 extends over 15 amino acids. The CDR3 spells CASSQEARYQETQYF. For the CDR3, the DNA is TGTGCCAGCAGTCAGGAGGCCCGGTACCAAGAGACCCAGTACTTC.

As DNA, the CDR3 is TGTGCCAGCAGCTTAGGGCTAGCGGGTAACACCGGGGAGCTGTTTTTT. Translating gives CASSLGLAGNTGELFF. The rearrangement links TRBV7-3 to TRBJ2-2; 8 bases fit TRBD2. V was pared by 2 bases and J by 2 bases, with 4 bases of the junction left unmatched. The V gene's germline CDR1 is SGHTA and CDR2 FQGTGA. There are 16 residues in the CDR3.

This chain joins TRBV28 and TRBJ1-1, with a possible D match to TRBD1 (5 bases). The CDR3 covers 14 residues. Germline CDR1 and CDR2: MDHEN and SYDVKM. Trimming left V 6 bases short and J 4 bases short, with 15 bases between. The CDR3 protein is CASSPTGEGTEAFF. Written as DNA, the CDR3 is TGTGCCAGCAGCCCCACGGGGGAAGGCACTGAAGCTTTCTTT.